The 18 T cell receptor beta chains given below trace back to one sample, sequenced in a study of blood T cell repertoires in COVID-19. The assay was immunoSEQ multiplex PCR, and TCRdb's table has in-frame clones only and misses some. Among 250,000 to 350,000 clones, around four fifths were seen once, and the ten largest hold approximately 3.8%. The sequencing sample was made of peripheral blood. These receptors all stem from a woman aged 45-65 years with active or convalescent COVID-19.

The chain employs TRBV21-1 and TRBJ1-1. TRBV21-1 is annotated as a pseudogene. There are 12 residues in the CDR3. DNA for the CDR3: TGTGCCAGCAGCAAGTCCCGGGTAGGAGCTTTCTTT. Translated: CASSKSRVGAFF.

The V call is TRBV23-1, the J call TRBJ2-5; 7 bases agree with TRBD1. TRBV23-1 is known as an ORF, though its function is uncertain. CDR3 length equals 14 residues. The V and J ends lost 2 bases and 3 bases, in that order; junction bases with no gene match: 3. CDR3 DNA: TGCGCCAGCAGTCAACCCGGACAGGAAGAGACCCAGTACTTC. This codes for CASSQPGQEETQYF.

The V and J genes are TRBV27 and TRBJ1-2; D is possibly TRBD1 (6 bases). From germline, CDR1 is MNHEY and CDR2 SMNVEV (reference sequence). The CDR3 consists of 18 residues. Trimming removed 6 bases from V and 5 bases from J, with 28 bases in between. CDR3 region: CASSTKAGESLRPYGYTF. The DNA of the CDR3 is TGTGCCAGCAGCACTAAAGCAGGGGAATCGTTAAGGCCTTATGGCTACACCTTC.

The chain uses TRBV5-1 and TRBJ2-6, with 12 positions matching TRBD2. The CDR3 spans 18 residues. The germline gives CDR1 SGHRS, CDR2 YFSETQ. J lost 1 base, V lost 3 bases, and 5 bases had no gene match. CDR3: CASSSGLAGRSGANVLTF. As DNA, the CDR3 is TGCGCCAGCAGCTCTGGACTAGCGGGACGATCTGGGGCCAACGTCCTGACTTTC.

This chain uses TRBV5-8 with TRBJ2-3, with D uncertain. The CDR3 length is 15 residues. Germline CDR1 is SGHTS and CDR2 is YDEGEE. Trimming stripped 0 bases from V and 3 bases from J, with 11 bases between. In nucleotides, the CDR3 is TGTGCCAGCAGCTTGGTCCCAGGAATTACAGATACGCAGTATTTT. Protein sequence: CASSLVPGITDTQYF. The variable domain in full, with the rest retrieved from reference TRBV5-8 and TRBJ2-3, is EAGVTQSPTHLIKTRGQQATLRCSPISGHTSVYWYQQALGLGLQFLLWYDEGEERNRGNFPPRFSGRQFPNYSSELNVNALELEDSALYLCASSLVPGITDTQYFGPGTRLTVL.

This clone appeared a single time. This sequence joins TRBV4-2 and TRBJ2-5; 16 nucleotides align to TRBD2. J was trimmed by 5 bases and V by 3 bases; bases with no gene match: 3. The CDR3 is 16 residues long. Germline CDR1 reads LGHNA; CDR2 reads YNFKEQ. This chain's CDR3 is CASSQGLAGGGETQYF. For the CDR3, the DNA is TGTGCCAGCAGCCAGGGACTAGCGGGAGGGGGGGAGACCCAGTACTTC.

The chain links TRBV4-1 to TRBJ1-4, with 7 positions matching TRBD1. The CDR3 is made up of 12 amino acids. The V gene's germline CDR1 is MGHRA and CDR2 YSYEKL. After removal of 3 bases from V and 8 bases from J, the junction contained 0 bases not matched to a gene. The CDR3 region is CASSQDREKLFF. Written as DNA, the CDR3 is TGCGCCAGCAGCCAGGACAGGGAAAAACTGTTTTTT.

The J gene is TRBJ2-2, the V gene TRBV18, with D perhaps TRBD1 (6 bases). The CDR3 is made up of 17 amino acids. V lost 3 bases and J 4 bases, leaving 18 bases between the germline ends. Germline CDR1 and CDR2: KGHSH and LQKENI. CDR3 nucleotide sequence: TGTGCCAGCTCACCGCTTCCGGGACAAGGATTCACCGGGGAGCTGTTTTTT. Translation: CASSPLPGQGFTGELFF.

V gene TRBV25-1 combines with J gene TRBJ2-3; D unclear. This CDR3 is 11 amino acids long. Germline CDR1 MGHDK, CDR2 SYGVNS. V was clipped by 6 bases and J by 4 bases, with 5 bases between them. This CDR3 reads CASSLSDTQYF. Written as DNA, the CDR3 is TGTGCCAGCAGCCTTTCAGATACGCAGTATTTT.

The CDR3 DNA follows: TGTGCCAGCAGCGCCGGGACACAGCATCAGCCCCAGCATTTT. Its translation is CASSAGTQHQPQHF. The chain joins TRBV9 to TRBJ1-5; possibly TRBD1 for D (6 bases). V lost 3 bases to trimming and J lost 5 bases, with 12 bases between them. Per germline, CDR1 SGDLS and CDR2 YYNGEE. The CDR3 runs to 14 residues.

This chain connects TRBV3-1 (or the pseudogene TRBV3-2) to TRBJ2-1; D uncertain. Germline CDR1 LGHDT, CDR2 YNNKEL (reference sequence). CDR3 length equals 15 residues. Trimming left V 3 bases short and J 1 base short, with 10 bases between. CDR3 residues: CASSQGPLSYNEQFF. The CDR3, as DNA: TGTGCCAGCAGCCAGGGCCCCCTTTCCTACAATGAGCAGTTCTTC.

The J gene is TRBJ1-1, the V gene TRBV15; 7 bases align to TRBD1. CDR3 length: 15 amino acids. Germline CDR1 LNHNV, CDR2 YYDKDF (reference sequence). With 4 bases clipped from V and 2 bases from J, the junction kept 7 bases outside the gene matches. CDR3 nucleotide sequence: TGTGCCACCAGCAAGGGACAGCTGCTTAACACTGAAGCTTTCTTT. Its protein product is CATSKGQLLNTEAFF.

V is TRBV5-6 and J is TRBJ2-3, with D perhaps matching TRBD2 (5 bases). Per germline, CDR1 SGHDT and CDR2 YYEEEE. This CDR3 spans 18 amino acids. Trimming pared 0 bases from V and 6 bases from J, leaving 23 bases between. Here the CDR3 DNA reads TGTGCCAGCAGCTTGGAAGCGTCGGGGTGGACGGTGCTGGATACGCAGTATTTT. Residues: CASSLEASGWTVLDTQYF.

The chain links TRBV5-1 to TRBJ2-4; a weak D match, TRBD2 (6 bases). V was pared by 4 bases and J by 13 bases, with 18 bases between. The CDR3 loop spans 13 amino acids. CDR1 SGHRS and CDR2 YFSETQ come from the germline V gene. The CDR3 spells CASSQEGAEGQYF. Here the CDR3 DNA reads TGCGCCAGCAGCCAAGAAGGTGCGGAGGGGCAGTACTTC.

In DNA, the CDR3 is TGTGCCAGCAGCCGGACGGAGGACACCGGGGAGCTGTTTTTT. This encodes CASSRTEDTGELFF. The chain links TRBV11-3 to TRBJ2-2; tentatively, D is TRBD2 (5 bases). CDR3 length: 14 residues. The V end lost 5 bases, the J end lost 3 bases, and 10 bases lay between the germline ends. In germline, CDR1 is SGHNT, CDR2 YENEEA.

This chain links TRBV7-3 with TRBJ1-3, with D possibly TRBD1 on 6 matching bases. The CDR3 is 13 amino acids. Germline CDR1 and CDR2: SGHTA and FQGTGA. V lost 5 bases and J lost 4, with 9 bases in between. The CDR3 region is CASSLGQGNTIYF. The CDR3 DNA reads as TGTGCCAGCAGCCTCGGACAGGGAAACACCATATATTTT.

The chain employs TRBV29-1 and TRBJ1-4; the match to TRBD1 covers 7 bases. The CDR3 runs to 12 residues. V gave up 8 bases and J gave up 9 bases; unmatched junction bases: 9. Germline V gives CDR1 SQVTM, CDR2 ANQGSEA. The CDR3 DNA reads as TGCAGCTTCCGACAGGGAGAAAAAAAACTGTTTTTT. Translation: CSFRQGEKKLFF.

The chain recombines TRBV6-5 with TRBJ2-5; TRBD1 might be the D (6 bases). The CDR3 is 15 residues long. Trimming took 2 bases from V and 5 from J, leaving 15 bases between them. Germline lookup yields CDR1 MNHEY and CDR2 SVGAGI. CDR3 nucleotides: TGTGCCAGCAGTTACGGAACGCAGGGGCACGAGACCCAGTACTTC. This translates into CASSYGTQGHETQYF.